These 5 T cell receptor beta chains were sequenced from one sample in a study of OX40 agonist ivuxolimab in advanced cancers. Using immunoSEQ multiplex PCR, the repertoire was profiled, and TCRdb retains in-frame clones only, with some absent. The sample contains 52,000 or so clones, approximately 86% of which appear only once. Source: CD4+ or CD8+ T cells sorted from blood, taken in a trial of the OX40 agonist ivuxolimab. Receptor source: an adult with an advanced solid tumor such as melanoma, head and neck, liver or kidney cancer.

This clone has more than one count but fewer than ten. The chain recombines TRBV28 with TRBJ1-5; 10 bases match TRBD1. CDR3 size: 13 residues. CDR1 and CDR2 (germline): MDHEN, SYDVKM. V dropped 5 bases and J dropped 5; count of bases not matched to a gene: 0. CDR3 loop: CASSGQGDQPQHF. CDR3 sequence (DNA): TGTGCCAGCAGTGGACAGGGGGATCAGCCCCAGCATTTT.

This chain links TRBV6-5 with TRBJ2-1, with 10 bases that match TRBD2. The CDR3 covers 15 residues. Per the germline V gene, CDR1 is MNHEY and CDR2 is SVGAGI. V lost 6 bases, J lost 4 bases, and 6 bases stayed unmatched. The CDR3: CASRPTSGTYNEQFF. CDR3 coding DNA: TGTGCCAGCAGGCCTACTAGCGGGACATACAATGAGCAGTTCTTC.

V usage is TRBV13 and J usage is TRBJ1-2; 9 positions agree with TRBD1. There are 14 residues in the CDR3. V lost 1 base, J lost 8 bases, and 5 bases stayed unmatched. Germline CDR1 and CDR2: PRHDT and FYEKMQ (reference sequence). In DNA, the CDR3 is TGTGCCAGCAGCTTAGCCGGGACAGGGAACGGCTACACCTTC. This sequence encodes CASSLAGTGNGYTF.

The V and J genes are TRBV6-5 and TRBJ2-5, with D possibly being TRBD1 or TRBD2 (6 bases each). The V gene's germline CDR1 is MNHEY and CDR2 SVGAGI. The CDR3 is 15 residues long. V dropped 6 bases and J dropped 5 bases, with 19 bases sitting between them. The CDR3 reads CASRGRGGWWETQYF. In DNA form, the CDR3 reads TGTGCCAGCAGAGGCCGAGGGGGGTGGTGGGAGACCCAGTACTTC.

This clone was counted a few times. The chain's CDR3 is CASEQGDQPQHF. The CDR3 nucleotides are TGTGCTAGTGAGCAGGGAGATCAGCCCCAGCATTTT. The V and J genes are TRBV12-5 and TRBJ1-5, with D possibly being TRBD1 (5 bases). The germline V and J ends were trimmed by 7 bases and 5 bases, with 9 bases remaining between them. Per the germline V gene, CDR1 is LGHNT and CDR2 is FRNRAP. CDR3 size: 12 residues.